Following are 18 T cell receptor beta chains from one sample sequenced in a study of cytomegalovirus exposure and HLA in healthy donors. Vbeta (60) and Jbeta (13) primers were used in the PCR. The method was immunoSEQ multiplex PCR; TCRdb's version includes in-frame clones alone and lacks a portion of them. The sample holds about 170,000 clones, about 72% seen once. Sequencing was carried out using PBMCs. The receptors shown here come from a girl between 10 and 17 years old in good health and CMV-seronegative.

V is TRBV25-1 and J is TRBJ1-3; D not resolved. This CDR3 contains 14 residues. Germline values: CDR1 MGHDK, CDR2 SYGVNS. Trimming pared 5 bases from V and 4 bases from J, leaving 12 bases between. This chain's CDR3 is CASSPHGGGNTIYF. In DNA, the CDR3 is TGTGCCAGCAGTCCCCACGGAGGCGGAAACACCATATATTTT.

The chain links TRBV18 to TRBJ2-3; possibly TRBD1 for D (6 bases). The V gene's germline CDR1 is KGHSH and CDR2 LQKENI. This CDR3 has 16 amino acids. The V and J ends lost 0 bases and 3 bases respectively, with 13 bases between them. Here the CDR3 reads CASSPPGQGTTDTQYF. The CDR3 DNA follows: TGTGCCAGCTCACCACCTGGGCAGGGGACGACAGATACGCAGTATTTT.

The V and J genes are TRBV10-1 and TRBJ2-3, with a tentative D call TRBD1 (7 bases). Germline V gene data show CDR1 as WNHNN and CDR2 as SYGVQD (reference sequence). CDR3 length equals 15 residues. Deletions cut 3 bases from V and 2 bases from J, with 12 bases between. CDR3 sequence (DNA): TGCGCCAGCAGTGACGGAGGGGGCCACACAGATACGCAGTATTTT. Protein sequence: CASSDGGGHTDTQYF.

The gene calls are TRBV30 and TRBJ2-7, with 7 positions matching TRBD1. This CDR3 has 12 residues. CDR1 and CDR2 from the germline V gene are GTSNPN and SVGIG (reference sequence). J gave up 3 bases and V 2 bases, and 1 base lay outside the gene matches. The CDR3 DNA sequence: TGTGCCTGGAGTACAGGGGTCTACGAGCAGTACTTC. This codes for CAWSTGVYEQYF.

The rearrangement uses TRBV9 and TRBJ2-2, with 7 bases aligning to TRBD1. After removal of 4 bases from V and 0 bases from J, the junction contained 12 bases not matched to a gene. This CDR3 spans 18 amino acids. Per germline, CDR1 SGDLS and CDR2 YYNGEE. CDR3 sequence reads: CASSTPDRFSANTGELFF. DNA of the CDR3: TGTGCCAGCAGCACCCCGGACAGGTTCTCAGCGAACACCGGGGAGCTGTTTTTT.

The chain has TRBV5-1 and TRBJ2-7; TRBD1 might be the D (6 bases). Trimming took 6 bases from V and 1 from J, leaving 14 bases between them. The germline CDR1 and CDR2 sequences are SGHRS and YFSETQ. The CDR3 loop spans 14 amino acids. This CDR3 reads CASTKGDKSYEQYF. In DNA, the CDR3 is TGCGCCAGCACCAAAGGGGACAAATCCTACGAGCAGTACTTC.

The table lists this clone with a few counts. The chain combines TRBV19 with TRBJ2-4, with 8 bases that match TRBD1. The CDR3 length is 15 residues. The trim removed 3 bases at V and 6 bases at J, leaving 7 bases unmatched. Per germline, CDR1 LNHDA and CDR2 SQIVND (reference sequence). This CDR3 is CASSIGQGAGNIQYF. CDR3 nucleotide sequence: TGTGCCAGTAGTATCGGGCAGGGGGCCGGAAACATTCAGTACTTC.

This clone was counted once. V is TRBV6-5 and J is TRBJ2-7, with 7 bases fitting TRBD1. This CDR3 has 14 amino acids. Germline loops: CDR1 MNHEY, CDR2 SVGAGI. The trim removed 5 bases at V and 2 bases at J, leaving 6 bases unmatched. The CDR3 region is CASSGRQGTYEQYF. The CDR3 nucleotides are TGTGCCAGCAGTGGTCGACAGGGTACCTACGAGCAGTACTTC.

The J gene is TRBJ1-3, the V gene TRBV20-1; D unresolved. The germline V and J ends were trimmed by 7 bases and 4 bases, with 8 bases remaining between them. CDR1 and CDR2 from the germline V gene are DFQATT and SNEGSKA (reference sequence). The CDR3 runs 11 residues. CDR3 bases: TGCAGTGGGGCGTACGGAAACACCATATATTTT. This encodes CSGAYGNTIYF.

The chain carries TRBV12-5 and TRBJ1-2; possibly TRBD1 for D (5 bases). The CDR3 length is 15 residues. Germline values: CDR1 LGHNT, CDR2 FRNRAP. V was shortened by 4 bases and J by 5 bases, with 17 bases between the two germline ends. CDR3 DNA: TGTGCTAGTGGTTCAAACCAGGGAGGGTTTTATGGCTACACCTTC. Translation gives CASGSNQGGFYGYTF.

This clone was observed a single time. The rearrangement joins TRBV4-1 to TRBJ1-1; D not resolved. The CDR3 runs to 16 residues. The V and J ends lost 0 bases and 0 bases respectively, with 11 bases between them. The germline CDR1 and CDR2 sequences are MGHRA and YSYEKL. The CDR3 DNA follows: TGCGCCAGCAGCCAAGAGGGGAGGTTCATGAACACTGAAGCTTTCTTT. Amino acid sequence: CASSQEGRFMNTEAFF.

The chain has TRBV10-3 and TRBJ1-3; the D is unclear. The CDR3 covers 14 residues. V lost 6 bases and J 0 bases, leaving 9 bases between the germline ends. CDR1 is ENHRY, CDR2 SYGVKD, per germline. The CDR3 region has the DNA TGTGCCATCAGATCGAGCTACTCTGGAAACACCATATATTTT. Its translation: CAIRSSYSGNTIYF.

The chain is built from TRBV6-5 and TRBJ2-4, with 8 bases fitting TRBD1. Germline V gene lookup returns CDR1 MNHEY and CDR2 SVGAGI. The CDR3 runs to 15 residues. V shed 10 bases, J shed 1 base, and the junction held 9 bases outside the gene matches. CDR3 DNA: TGTGCCAACGGACAGGGACGGACTGCCAAAAACATTCAGTACTTC. It codes for CANGQGRTAKNIQYF.

V gene TRBV6-5 combines with J gene TRBJ2-5; tentatively, D is TRBD2 (5 bases). Germline V gene sequence: CDR1 MNHEY, CDR2 SVGAGI. Trimming shortened V by 4 bases and J by 8 bases, and 17 bases separated the two germline ends. CDR3 length: 14 amino acids. The CDR3 loop is CASSFDWEGGTQYF. The DNA for the CDR3 is TGTGCCAGCAGTTTCGACTGGGAAGGAGGAACCCAGTACTTC.

This clone occurred once. The chain carries TRBV29-1 and TRBJ2-5; D perhaps matches TRBD2 (7 bases). CDR1 and CDR2 (germline): SQVTM, ANQGSEA. Trimming stripped 3 bases from V and 7 bases from J, with 18 bases between. This CDR3 has 14 residues. Here the CDR3 reads CSVDSAGAMGTQYF. The CDR3 nucleotides read TGCAGCGTTGACTCGGCGGGGGCCATGGGGACCCAGTACTTC.

This clone has only one observation. The gene calls are TRBV7-2 and TRBJ2-5; 8 bases are a match to TRBD1. The CDR3 is 13 amino acids. V lost 4 bases and J lost 5; bases outside the gene matches: 3. Germline CDR1 SGHTA, CDR2 FQGNSA. The CDR3 region is CASSSTGGETQYF. CDR3 coding DNA: TGTGCCAGCAGCTCTACAGGGGGGGAGACCCAGTACTTC. The entire variable domain, with the rest obtained from reference TRBV7-2 and TRBJ2-5, is as follows: GAGVSQSPSNKVTEKGKDVELRCDPISGHTALYWYRQSLGQGLEFLIYFQGNSAPDKSGLPSDRFSAERTGGSVSTLTIQRTQQEDSAVYLCASSSTGGETQYFGPGTRLLVL.

The V call is TRBV6-1, the J call TRBJ1-5, with D possibly matching TRBD1 (6 bases). From germline, CDR1 is MNHNS and CDR2 SASEGT. The CDR3 is made up of 16 amino acids. V lost 1 base and J lost 0, with 10 bases in between. CDR3 protein: CASSEGTAISNQPQHF. CDR3 sequence (DNA): TGTGCCAGCAGTGAAGGGACAGCAATTAGCAATCAGCCCCAGCATTTT.

This chain joins TRBV19 and TRBJ1-2; 7 bases align to TRBD1. Losses at the gene ends were 2 bases for V and 5 bases for J; bases not matched to a gene: 8. The CDR3 loop spans 15 amino acids. Looked up from germline, CDR1 is LNHDA and CDR2 is SQIVND (reference sequence). CDR3: CASSISPDREYGYTF. CDR3 sequence (DNA): TGTGCCAGTAGTATATCCCCCGACAGGGAGTATGGCTACACCTTC.